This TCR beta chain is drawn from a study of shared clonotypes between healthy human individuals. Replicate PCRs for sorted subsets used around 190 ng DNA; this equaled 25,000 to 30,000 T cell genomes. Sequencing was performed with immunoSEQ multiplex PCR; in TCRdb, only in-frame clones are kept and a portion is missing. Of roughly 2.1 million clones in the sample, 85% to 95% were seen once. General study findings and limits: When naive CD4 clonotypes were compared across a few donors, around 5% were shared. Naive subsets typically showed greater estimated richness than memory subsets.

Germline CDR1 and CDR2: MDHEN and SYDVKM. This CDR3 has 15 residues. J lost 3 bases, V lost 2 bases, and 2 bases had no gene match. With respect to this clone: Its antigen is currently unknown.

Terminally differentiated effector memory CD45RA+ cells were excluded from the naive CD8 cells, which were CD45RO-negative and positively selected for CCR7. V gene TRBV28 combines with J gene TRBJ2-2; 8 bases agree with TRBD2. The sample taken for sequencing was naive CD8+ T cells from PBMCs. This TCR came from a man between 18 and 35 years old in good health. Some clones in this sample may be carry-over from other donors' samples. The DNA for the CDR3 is TGTGCCAGCAGTTTAGCGGGAGGTTACACCGGGGAGCTGTTTTTT. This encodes CASSLAGGYTGELFF.